This T cell receptor beta chain was sequenced during a study of long-term antiretroviral therapy in people with HIV. Study in general: The earliest samples came from an era when ART typically awaited falling CD4 counts.

This clone was counted once. Its antigen remains unknown. At the survey level, the v3.0 immunoSEQ assay was run. Only in-frame clones appear in the TCRdb table, and some are missing; sequencing was by immunoSEQ multiplex PCR. The sample records 35,000 to 40,000 clones, roughly four fifths being singletons. Participants living with HIV all received treatment in the United States. Overall study findings and caveats: At every time point, clones expanded before ART dominated the repertoire.

The sequence came from a man aged 18 to 29 with HIV. The sample consisted of unsorted PBMCs, taken 0.3 years after starting antiretroviral therapy.

The CDR3 DNA follows: TGTGCCAGCAGCTTATGGTCCAGGGGTGGCCACGAGCAGTACTTC. Amino acids: CASSLWSRGGHEQYF. This sequence joins TRBV7-2 and TRBJ2-7, with D tentatively TRBD1 (6 bases). The CDR3 has 15 residues. The V end was cut by 2 bases, the J end by 5 bases, with 16 bases between. Germline assignment: CDR1 SGHTA and CDR2 FQGNSA.